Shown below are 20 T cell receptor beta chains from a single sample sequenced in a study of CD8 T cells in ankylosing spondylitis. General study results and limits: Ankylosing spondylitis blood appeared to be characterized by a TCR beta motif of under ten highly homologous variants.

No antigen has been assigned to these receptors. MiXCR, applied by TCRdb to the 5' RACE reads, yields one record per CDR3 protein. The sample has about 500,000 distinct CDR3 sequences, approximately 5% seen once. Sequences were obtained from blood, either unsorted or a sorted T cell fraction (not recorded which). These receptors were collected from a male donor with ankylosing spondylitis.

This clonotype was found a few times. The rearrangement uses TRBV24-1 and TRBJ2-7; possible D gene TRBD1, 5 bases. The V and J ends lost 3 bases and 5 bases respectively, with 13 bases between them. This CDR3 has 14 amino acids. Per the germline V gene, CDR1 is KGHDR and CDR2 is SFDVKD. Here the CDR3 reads CATSDPYTGNEQYF. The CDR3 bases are TGTGCCACCAGTGATCCATATACAGGAAACGAGCAGTACTTC.

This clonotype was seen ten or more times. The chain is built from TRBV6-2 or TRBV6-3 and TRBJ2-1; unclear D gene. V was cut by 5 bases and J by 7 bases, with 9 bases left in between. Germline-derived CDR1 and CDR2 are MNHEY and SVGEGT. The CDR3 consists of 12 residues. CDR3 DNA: TGTGCCAGCAGTGGGATAGGGAATGAGCAGTTCTTC. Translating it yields CASSGIGNEQFF.

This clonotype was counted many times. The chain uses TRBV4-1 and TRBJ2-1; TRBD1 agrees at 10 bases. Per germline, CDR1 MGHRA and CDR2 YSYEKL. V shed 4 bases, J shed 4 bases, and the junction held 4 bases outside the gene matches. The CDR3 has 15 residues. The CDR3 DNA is TGCGCCAGCAGCCCCTGGACAGGGGGTTACAATGAGCAGTTCTTC. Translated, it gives CASSPWTGGYNEQFF.

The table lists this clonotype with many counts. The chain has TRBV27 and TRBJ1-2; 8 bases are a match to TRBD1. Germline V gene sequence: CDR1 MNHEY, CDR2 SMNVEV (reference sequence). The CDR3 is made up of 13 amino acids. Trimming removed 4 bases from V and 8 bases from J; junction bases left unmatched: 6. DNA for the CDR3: TGTGCCAGCAGTTGGGGCGCAGGGGGCGGCTACACCTTC. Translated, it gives CASSWGAGGGYTF.

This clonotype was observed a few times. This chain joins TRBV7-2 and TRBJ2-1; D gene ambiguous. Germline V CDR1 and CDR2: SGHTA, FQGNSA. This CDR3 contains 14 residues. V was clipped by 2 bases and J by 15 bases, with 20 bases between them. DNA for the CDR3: TGTGCCAGCAGCTTATTACCGGGCCCCAGAATGCCGTTCTTC. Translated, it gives CASSLLPGPRMPFF.

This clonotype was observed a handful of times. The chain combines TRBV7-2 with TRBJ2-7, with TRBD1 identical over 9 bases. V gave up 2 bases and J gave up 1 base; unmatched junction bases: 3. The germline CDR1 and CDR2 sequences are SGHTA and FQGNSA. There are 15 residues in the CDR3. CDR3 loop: CASSLRTGVSYEQYF. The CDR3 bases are TGTGCCAGCAGCTTACGGACAGGGGTGTCCTACGAGCAGTACTTC.

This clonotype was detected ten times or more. Here the CDR3 reads CASSFATGVGYTF. As DNA, the CDR3 is TGTGCCAGCAGCTTCGCCACAGGGGTTGGCTACACCTTC. The gene calls are TRBV7-3 and TRBJ1-2; 7 bases align to TRBD1. The germline V gene has CDR1 SGHTA and CDR2 FQGTGA. The CDR3 extends over 13 amino acids. After removal of 3 bases from V and 7 bases from J, the junction contained 5 bases not matched to a gene. Drawing the rest from reference TRBV7-3 and TRBJ1-2, the complete variable domain is GAGVSQTPSNKVTEKGKYVELRCDPISGHTALYWYRQSLGQGPEFLIYFQGTGAADDSGLPNDRFFAVRPEGSVSTLKIQRTERGDSAVYLCASSFATGVGYTFGSGTRLTVV.

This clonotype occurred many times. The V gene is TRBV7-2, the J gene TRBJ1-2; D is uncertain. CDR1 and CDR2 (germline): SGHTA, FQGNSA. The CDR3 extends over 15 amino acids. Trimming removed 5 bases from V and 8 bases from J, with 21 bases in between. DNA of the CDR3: TGTGCCAGCAGCCCTCCCTCCGGACTTGCAGGAGGCTACACCTTC. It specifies CASSPPSGLAGGYTF.

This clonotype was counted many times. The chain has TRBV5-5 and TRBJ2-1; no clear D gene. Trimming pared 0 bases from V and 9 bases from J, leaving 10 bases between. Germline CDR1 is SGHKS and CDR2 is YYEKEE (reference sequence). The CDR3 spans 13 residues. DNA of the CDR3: TGTGCCAGCAGCTTGGCTATAGATATTGAGCAGTTCTTC. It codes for CASSLAIDIEQFF.

CDR3 protein: CASSVDRGFTDTQYF. The CDR3 coding sequence is TGTGCCAGCAGCGTCGATAGGGGCTTCACAGATACGCAGTATTTT. J is TRBJ2-3 and V is TRBV9; the D gene is possibly TRBD1 (5 bases). CDR1 is SGDLS and CDR2 is YYNGEE in the germline V gene. The CDR3 loop spans 15 amino acids. Trimming cost V 2 bases and J 2 bases, with 12 bases left between them.

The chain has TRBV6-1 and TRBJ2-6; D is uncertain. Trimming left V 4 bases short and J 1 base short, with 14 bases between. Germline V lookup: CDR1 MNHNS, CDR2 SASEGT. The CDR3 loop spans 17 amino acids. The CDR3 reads CASSVGRPASGANVLTF. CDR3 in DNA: TGTGCCAGCAGTGTTGGCAGGCCGGCGTCTGGGGCCAACGTCCTGACTTTC.

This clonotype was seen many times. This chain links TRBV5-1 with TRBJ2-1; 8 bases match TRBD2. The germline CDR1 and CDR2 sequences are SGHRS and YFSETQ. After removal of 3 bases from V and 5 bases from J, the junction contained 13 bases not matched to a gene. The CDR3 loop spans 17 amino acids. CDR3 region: CASSWGLDPTLHNEQFF. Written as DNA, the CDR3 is TGCGCCAGCAGCTGGGGACTAGATCCCACCTTGCACAATGAGCAGTTCTTC.

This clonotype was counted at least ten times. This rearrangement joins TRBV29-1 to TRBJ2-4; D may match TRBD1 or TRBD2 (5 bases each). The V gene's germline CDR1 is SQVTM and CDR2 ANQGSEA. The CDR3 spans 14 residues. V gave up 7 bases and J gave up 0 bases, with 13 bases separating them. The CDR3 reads CSAWDGVAKNIQYF. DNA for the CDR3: TGCAGCGCCTGGGACGGAGTAGCCAAAAACATTCAGTACTTC.

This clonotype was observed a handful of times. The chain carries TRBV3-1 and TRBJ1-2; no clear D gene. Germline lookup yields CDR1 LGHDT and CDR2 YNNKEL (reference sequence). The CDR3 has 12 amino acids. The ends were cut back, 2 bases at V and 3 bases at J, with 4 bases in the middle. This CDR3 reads CASSQRDYGYTF. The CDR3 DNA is TGTGCCAGCAGCCAACGGGACTATGGCTACACCTTC.

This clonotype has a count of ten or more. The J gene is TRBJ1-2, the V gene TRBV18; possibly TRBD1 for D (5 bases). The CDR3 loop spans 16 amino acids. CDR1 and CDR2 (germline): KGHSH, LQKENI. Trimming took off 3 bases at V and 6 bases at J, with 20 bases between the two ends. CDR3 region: CASSPARGVFGNGYTF. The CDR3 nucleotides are TGTGCCAGCTCACCGGCCAGAGGGGTATTCGGTAATGGCTACACCTTC.

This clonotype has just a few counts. The CDR3 sequence: CASSLVRQGATEAFF. CDR3 nucleotides: TGTGCCAGCAGCTTGGTGAGACAGGGGGCAACTGAAGCTTTCTTT. The chain couples TRBV5-6 to TRBJ1-1; 10 positions match TRBD1. The CDR3 loop spans 15 amino acids. With 0 bases clipped from V and 5 bases from J, the junction kept 4 bases outside the gene matches. Germline V gene sequence: CDR1 SGHDT, CDR2 YYEEEE. Full variable domain (rest looked up from reference TRBV5-6 and TRBJ1-1): DAGVTQSPTHLIKTRGQQVTLRCSPKSGHDTVSWYQQALGQGPQFIFQYYEEEERQRGNFPDRFSGHQFPNYSSELNVNALLLGDSALYLCASSLVRQGATEAFFGQGTRLTVV.

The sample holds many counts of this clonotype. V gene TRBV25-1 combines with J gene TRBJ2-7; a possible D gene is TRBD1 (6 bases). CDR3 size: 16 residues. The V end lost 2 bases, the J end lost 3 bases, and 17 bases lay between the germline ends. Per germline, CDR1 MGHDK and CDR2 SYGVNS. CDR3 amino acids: CASSEGGQSALYEQYF. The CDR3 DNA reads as TGTGCCAGCAGTGAAGGTGGACAGTCCGCCCTCTACGAGCAGTACTTC.

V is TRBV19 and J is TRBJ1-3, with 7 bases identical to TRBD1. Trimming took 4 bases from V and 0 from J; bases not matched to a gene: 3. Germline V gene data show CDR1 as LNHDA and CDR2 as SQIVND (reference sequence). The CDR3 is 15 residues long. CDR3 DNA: TGTGCCAGTAGTAAGGGACAGACCTCTGGAAACACCATATATTTT. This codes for CASSKGQTSGNTIYF.

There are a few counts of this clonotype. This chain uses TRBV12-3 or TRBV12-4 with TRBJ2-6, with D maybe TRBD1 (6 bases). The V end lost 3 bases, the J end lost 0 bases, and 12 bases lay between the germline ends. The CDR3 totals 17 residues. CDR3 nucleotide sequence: TGTGCCAGCAGTTTCCGGCAGGGGCACTCTGGGGCCAACGTCCTGACTTTC. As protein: CASSFRQGHSGANVLTF.

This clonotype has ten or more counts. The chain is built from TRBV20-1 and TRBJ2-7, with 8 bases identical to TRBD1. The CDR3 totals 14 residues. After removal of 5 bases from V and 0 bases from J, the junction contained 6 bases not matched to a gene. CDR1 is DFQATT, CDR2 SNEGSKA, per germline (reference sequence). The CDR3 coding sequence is TGCAGTGCTCTGGACAGGGTCAGCTCCTACGAGCAGTACTTC. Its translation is CSALDRVSSYEQYF.